Below, one T cell receptor (beta chain) is given with its context. Antigen specificity is unknown. This sample was taken from a study of monozygotic twins with cystic fibrosis. Overall study: With approximately 14 PCR cycles, barcoded libraries came from about 3.2 micrograms of fragmented DNA.

The junction had 6 bases not matched to a gene; V was cut back by 6 bases and J by 2 bases. Germline CDR1 reads SQVTM; CDR2 reads ANQGSEA. The CDR3 consists of 14 residues. Regarding the study as a whole: The repertoire was suggested to be naive-dominated, clonality median roughly 0.0089. Age, concordance and disease severity did not associate with shared CDR3 numbers. Unrelated CF individuals shared fewer identical clonotypes than monozygotic CF twins.

Sequencing used immunoSEQ multiplex PCR; TCRdb keeps in-frame clones, though not all of them. The table shows about 9,600 clones, with 98% occurring only once. This chain uses TRBV29-1 with TRBJ1-2; 10 bases map to TRBD1. The sequence came from a girl aged 2-10 years with cystic fibrosis. What was sequenced was blood. CDR3 sequence reads: CSVDRTGGNYGYTF. In nucleotides, the CDR3 is TGCAGCGTGGACCGGACAGGGGGAAACTATGGCTACACCTTC.